Included here is one T cell receptor beta chain sequence, with context. This clone was seen a single time. The target of this receptor is not known. Base quality data are lacking; no much larger clone is found one base away. These data belong to a study of Ad26.COV2.S vaccination and SARS-CoV-2 variants (dated by TCRdb to the early 2020s). Looking at the study overall: Vaccine-arm donors came from COV1001, a multicentre, randomized, double-blind, placebo-controlled phase I-IIa trial of Ad26.COV2.S in healthy adults. Dosing of Ad26.COV2.S was intramuscular, at either 5x10^10 or 1x10^11 viral particles, delivered as one shot or as two shots spaced 56 days apart. TCRbeta repertoire sequencing was used to assess the specificity and breadth of SARS-CoV-2-reactive T cell receptors after Ad26.COV2.S vaccination. A total of 32 samples were included in the TCR-sequenced set, comprising around 19 Ad26.COV2.S vaccine recipients, 5 placebo recipients and 8 SARS-CoV-2 convalescent individuals. Trial participants were randomized into five groups of five, in which low-dose or high-dose Ad26.COV2.S was given once or twice, or placebo was given on both occasions. Blinding of investigators to trial group allocation was maintained during experiments and outcome assessment.

The sample's treatment or condition label, in plain terms: about 20 received Ad26.COV2.S at low or high dose, single or two shots; roughly five received placebo; per-sample allocation not given. For vaccine and placebo recipients, repertoires were sequenced using samples collected on day 63 after the first injection. Between 29 July and 7 August 2020, Cohort 1b enrolled 25 adults aged 18-55 years at one site in Boston, USA. Ad26.COV2.S was a replication-incompetent adenovirus type 26 vector that expressed a prefusion-stabilized SARS-CoV-2 spike protein derived from the original Wuhan strain. The immunoSEQ Assay was used to sequence TCRbeta CDR3 regions. After extraction, genomic DNA underwent amplification by bias-controlled multiplex PCR, followed by high-throughput sequencing. The study's processing was this. Collapsing and filtering of sequences were performed to quantify the absolute abundance of each unique TCRbeta CDR3 region. T cell fraction was estimated by normalizing TCRbeta template counts to usable DNA, which was measured by amplifying reference genes present in all nucleated cells. Repertoire TCRs were annotated as SARS-CoV-2-specific by exact matching of V gene, CDR3 amino acid sequence and J gene to a known reactive TCR set. The reference SARS-CoV-2 TCR set was derived from MIRA and filtered for enrichment in COVID-19-positive ImmuneCODE repertoires, a step that removed public or cross-reactive TCRs. Drawing on the MIRA antigens, annotated TCRs were analysed further at the level of specific ORF or position within ORF. Depth was the summed frequency of annotated unique rearrangements, while breadth was defined as annotated unique rearrangements over total unique productive rearrangements. Two-sided Wilcoxon rank-sum tests were applied when comparing TCR breadth between groups. What TCRdb holds here is the immuneACCESS table cut down to in-frame rearrangements. Part of the clones is not present; checked against another copy, under half of the missing clones reflect an unresolved V gene, and the others are unexplained. V, J and clone size derive from that table, while D and trimming were established from the DNA sequence. The sample has 350,000 to 450,000 clones on record, 92% of them singletons. The ten largest clones take up around 1.8% of the sample.

V and J are truncated by 5 bases and 4 bases respectively, leaving an intervening sequence of 3 bases. CDR1 MNHNS and CDR2 SASEGT were looked up in the germline V gene. From the cysteine up to the phenylalanine, the CDR3 has a length of 11 residues. Of all the DNA, just the CDR3 is kept, 33 bases in frame from base 1. What the work shows at the level of the full study, not this receptor alone: Comparable non-spike TCR breadth was observed between vaccine and placebo recipients, consistent with only spike being contained in the vaccine. After vaccination, spike-specific CD8+ and CD4+ T cell responses were reported to show substantial breadth. Spike-specific TCR breadth was higher in Ad26.COV2.S recipients than in placebo recipients (P = 0.0014). The study was not powered for comparison of responses between vaccine doses or regimens. The authors noted that the TCR breadth and depth analyses may have underestimated total T cell responses.

The V gene is TRBV6-1 and the J gene is TRBJ1-5; the D gene remains uncertain. Sequences were derived from peripheral blood, sampled in a trial of Ad26.COV2.S vaccine versus placebo. This clonotype was obtained from a person between 18 and 65 years old who received the Ad26.COV2.S COVID-19 vaccine or a placebo. CDR3 loop: CASSSNQPQHF. The base sequence is TGTGCCAGCAGTTCGAATCAGCCCCAGCATTTT.